This T cell receptor (beta chain) was identified during a study of T cells in Graves' hyperthyroidism and ophthalmopathy. On the study more broadly: At initial diagnosis, before any treatment had begun, peripheral blood was obtained. Study-wide findings and caveats: Most thyroid clonotypes expanded above 0.001 were also detected in blood. A model of 13 V-J features distinguished ophthalmopathy from stable hyperthyroidism.

The CDR3 regions of TCR beta were amplified from RNA transcripts. Carried out on the TCR CDR3, a first-round RT-PCR used the HTBI primer set. TCRdb re-called the multiplex PCR reads with MiXCR, one entry per CDR3 protein. Of 240,000 or so distinct CDR3 sequences in the sample, about a sixth were seen once. The PBMCs studied were ones that came from 8 to 10 ml fresh peripheral blood. This clonotype was observed at least ten times. Its specificity is not known. CDR3 length: 13 residues. V was trimmed by 5 bases and J by 4 bases, leaving 8 bases between them. The germline V gene encodes CDR1 SGHTA and CDR2 FQGNSA.

This chain uses TRBV7-2 with TRBJ1-4; D remains unclear. The material sequenced was blood. The source is a woman younger than 30 with Graves' ophthalmopathy. CDR3 nucleotides: TGTGCCAGCAGCCGTGCCCGTAATGAAAAACTGTTTTTT. The encoded protein is CASSRARNEKLFF.